These T cell receptor beta chains were read from a single sample in a study of blood T cell repertoires in COVID-19. The protocol was immunoSEQ multiplex PCR, while the TCRdb copy is restricted to in-frame clones and leaves out a portion. The sample yields around 190,000 clones, 65% to 90% seen once. Material: peripheral blood. The receptor source for this set is a human donor in a cohort sampled during active COVID-19. CDR3s include the opening cysteine and the closing phenylalanine or tryptophan. The D gene is left open where the match is weak. Expanded clones get a size class; other rows say once, few or many, or leave the size out.

TRBJ1-2 NA NA TRBV7-9 11 TGTGCCAGCAGCTTATCTAATGGCTACACCTTC CASSLSNGYTF
TRBJ2-3 once NA TRBV29-1 12 TGCAGCGTTGTCAGGAACACAGATACGCAGTATTTT CSVVRNTDTQYF
TRBJ2-7 NA NA TRBV14 12 TGTGCCAGCAGCCATACAACAACCGAGCAGTACTTC CASSHTTTEQYF
TRBJ2-5 NA NA TRBV7-9 13 TGTGCCAGCAGCTCGACAGCAGAAGAGACCCAGTACTTC CASSSTAEETQYF
TRBJ2-7 NA NA TRBV7-9 15 TGTGCCAGCAGCTTAGGACGGGGGGCGCGCGACGAGCAGTACTTC CASSLGRGARDEQYF
TRBJ2-7 NA TRBD1 TRBV27 14 TGTGCCAGCAGTTTAGGGACAGGCGCCTACGAGCAGTACTTC CASSLGTGAYEQYF
TRBJ1-5 NA NA TRBV28 15 TGTGCCAGCAGTCGTGGCAACGTGGCCTCTCAGCCCCAGCATTTT CASSRGNVASQPQHF
TRBJ2-1 NA NA TRBV7-2 14 TGTGCCAGCAGCTCACATTCAGCCTACAATGAGCAGTTCTTC CASSSHSAYNEQFF
TRBJ1-4 once NA TRBV30 13 TGTGCCTGGAATGGAGACAGCAATGAAAAACTGTTTTTT CAWNGDSNEKLFF
TRBJ2-5 NA TRBD2 TRBV7-9 15 TGTGCCAGCAGCTTAACCCTAGCGGACCAAGAGACCCAGTACTTC CASSLTLADQETQYF
TRBJ1-2 NA NA TRBV18 12 TGTGCCAGCTCACCACAGCAGGGGGGCTACACCTTC CASSPQQGGYTF
TRBJ2-3 NA NA TRBV7-2 13 TGTGCCAGCAGCGCGACAGGACCAGATACGCAGTATTTT CASSATGPDTQYF
TRBJ2-1 NA NA TRBV2 17 TGTGCCAGCAGTGATTTGGTCTTCGGGGGAGATGACAATGAGCAGTTCTTC CASSDLVFGGDDNEQFF
TRBJ1-6 NA NA TRBV9 13 TGTGCCAGCAGCGCCGAACGAGATTCACCCCTCCACTTT CASSAERDSPLHF
TRBJ2-3 once TRBD2 TRBV27 17 TGTGCCAGCAGTTTACCGACTAGCGGGGGGGGCACAGATACGCAGTATTTT CASSLPTSGGGTDTQYF
TRBJ1-2 NA TRBD1 TRBV4-1 15 TGCGCCAGCAGCCAAGTTACCGGACAGGGGTCTGGCTACACCTTC CASSQVTGQGSGYTF
TRBJ1-4 NA NA TRBV28 13 TGTGCCAGCGGGGACATTGTTAATGAAAAACTGTTTTTT CASGDIVNEKLFF
TRBJ1-5 NA TRBD1 TRBV2 18 TGTGCCAGCAGTGACGGACAGGGGGGAATAAGGCCCAATCAGCCCCAGCATTTT CASSDGQGGIRPNQPQHF
TRBJ1-2 NA NA TRBV5-1 14 TGCGCCAGCAGTTGGTTACTTTGGGGGGAAGGCTACACCTTC CASSWLLWGEGYTF
TRBJ2-1 NA TRBD1 TRBV19 15 TGTGCCAGTAGCGGAAGGACAGGGTCACGGAATGAGCAGTTCTTC CASSGRTGSRNEQFF
TRBJ1-5 NA NA TRBV28 16 TGTGCCAGCAGCCCGATGCAGGCTTATAGCAATCAGCCCCAGCATTTT CASSPMQAYSNQPQHF
TRBJ1-4 NA NA TRBV27 16 TGTGCCAGCAGTTTAGGATGGGGCGCCGGTGATGAAAAACTGTTTTTT CASSLGWGAGDEKLFF
TRBJ2-1 NA TRBD2 TRBV19 15 TGTGCCAGTAAACCCCTAGCGGTCGACTACAATGAGCAGTTCTTC CASKPLAVDYNEQFF
TRBJ2-3 NA TRBD2 TRBV5-1 17 TGCGCCAGCAGCTTGTCCCTCACTAGCGGGAGGCCAGATACGCAGTATTTT CASSLSLTSGRPDTQYF
TRBJ2-7 NA TRBD2 TRBV7-2 17 TGTGCCAGCAGCTTAAGGGCTAGCGGCTCCAGCTCCTACGAGCAGTACTTC CASSLRASGSSSYEQYF
TRBJ2-4 NA TRBD2 TRBV5-5 15 TGTGCCAGCAGCTTGATAGCGGGAGGGCCGAACATTCAGTACTTC CASSLIAGGPNIQYF
TRBJ1-2 once NA TRBV28 13 TGTGCCAGCAGTCAGGTGGTAGGGGATGGCTACACCTTC CASSQVVGDGYTF
TRBJ2-7 NA TRBD1 TRBV6-5 15 TGTGCCAGCAGTTCTCGGACAGGAAGGGATTACGAGCAGTACTTC CASSSRTGRDYEQYF
TRBJ2-7 NA TRBD2 TRBV3-1/TRBV3-2 13 TGTGCCAGCAGCTTTAGCGGGAGTAATGAGCAGTACTTC CASSFSGSNEQYF
TRBJ2-4 NA TRBD2 TRBV28 19 TGTGCCAGCCTAGGCCCCAGGAGGACTAGCGGAGGCGAATTAAACATTCAGTACTTC CASLGPRRTSGGELNIQYF
TRBJ2-1 NA NA TRBV20-1 10 TGCAGTGCTGTCGGGGTGGAGCAGTTCTTC CSAVGVEQFF
TRBJ2-3 once TRBD2 TRBV27 16 TGTGCCAGCAGTCCCCGGGGTAGCGGGAGCTTAGATACGCAGTATTTT CASSPRGSGSLDTQYF
TRBJ2-1 NA TRBD2 TRBV11-2 15 TGTGCCAGCCGAGCCCGGGGGGGTTCCTACAATGAGCAGTTCTTC CASRARGGSYNEQFF
TRBJ2-7 NA TRBD2 TRBV10-3 15 TGTGCCATCAGTGCCGACAGCGGGAGGGCCGACGAGCAGTACTTC CAISADSGRADEQYF
TRBJ2-7 NA NA TRBV14 12 TGTGCCAGCAGCCCCATAGGAACAGCGCAGTACTTC CASSPIGTAQYF
TRBJ2-7 NA NA TRBV4-2 14 TGTGCCAGCAGCCAAGATTACAGGGATAACGAGCAGTACTTC CASSQDYRDNEQYF
TRBJ2-5 NA TRBD2 TRBV24-1 17 TGTGCCACCAGTGATCCCCGGGGTAGGGAGGGCCGAGAGACCCAGTACTTC CATSDPRGREGRETQYF
TRBJ1-2 NA TRBD1 TRBV27 14 TGTGCCAGCAGCCAGGACAGGCGCGGCTATGGCTACACCTTC CASSQDRRGYGYTF
TRBJ1-6 NA NA TRBV25-1 14 TGTGCCAGCAGTGGCCAGAGGGATAATTCACCCCTCCACTTT CASSGQRDNSPLHF
TRBJ2-5 once TRBD2 TRBV28 12 TGTGCCAGCAGTCTAGCGGCGGGCCTAAGTCACTTC CASSLAAGLSHF
TRBJ2-2 few TRBD2 TRBV6-6 14 TGTGCCAGCAAGGTAGCGGGAGGGACCGGGGAGCTGTTTTTT CASKVAGGTGELFF
TRBJ1-4 NA TRBD1 TRBV2 14 TGTGCCAGCAGTGAGGGACAGGGAGGGGAAAAACTGTTTTTT CASSEGQGGEKLFF
TRBJ2-5 NA TRBD1 TRBV6-2/TRBV6-3 15 TGTGCCAGCAGCCCTCGGACAGGGGGCTGGGAGACCCAGTACTTC CASSPRTGGWETQYF
TRBJ2-1 NA TRBD2 TRBV5-1 15 TGCGCCAGCAGGTCTAGCGGGAGCCCGTACAATGAGCAGTTCTTC CASRSSGSPYNEQFF
TRBJ2-2 NA NA TRBV18 14 TGTGCCAGCTCCGACGGGGGAGGCACCGGGGAGCTGTTTTTT CASSDGGGTGELFF
TRBJ2-1 NA TRBD1 TRBV30 13 TGTGCCTGGGGTAGACAGGGCTGGGGTGAGCAGTTCTTC CAWGRQGWGEQFF
TRBJ2-2 NA NA TRBV28 15 TGTGCCAGCAGTTTTTTGTTACTGAACACCGGGGAGCTGTTTTTT CASSFLLLNTGELFF
TRBJ2-5 NA NA TRBV2 14 TGTGCCAGCAGGAAGACAGGTCTTCAAGAGACCCAGTACTTC CASRKTGLQETQYF
TRBJ1-5 NA NA TRBV2 16 TGTGCCAGCAGCCGGACAGCATTTTATAGCAATCAGCCCCAGCATTTT CASSRTAFYSNQPQHF
TRBJ2-3 NA TRBD1 TRBV5-1 15 TGCGCCAGCGGATATCCAGGGGGCGGGTCAGATACGCAGTATTTT CASGYPGGGSDTQYF
TRBJ1-4 NA NA TRBV28 13 TGTGCCAGCAGTACCTTACCAGGGCGAAAACTGTTTTTT CASSTLPGRKLFF
TRBJ2-3 NA TRBD1 TRBV29-1 15 TGCAGCATAACCGGGACAGAAAACAGTCCCGATACGCAGTATTTT CSITGTENSPDTQYF
TRBJ2-6 NA TRBD1 TRBV5-1 19 TGCGCCAGCAGCTCTGCATACCGGGACAGGGGGTCTGGGGCCAACGTCCTGACTTTC CASSSAYRDRGSGANVLTF
TRBJ2-7 NA TRBD2 TRBV27 14 TGTGCCAGCAGAACTAGCGGGAGGGTGGGGGAGCAGTACTTC CASRTSGRVGEQYF